This T cell receptor beta chain appears in the sequencing data of a study of blood T cell repertoires in COVID-19. Study in general: Italy, Spain and the United States were the sources of the convalescent and acute COVID-19 samples.

Method: immunoSEQ multiplex PCR; TCRdb's copy keeps in-frame clones and lacks some. This sample has 450,000 to 600,000 clones, with roughly 87% found just once. Those who participated ranged in age from roughly 18 to 89 years and resided in 20 to 30 US areas. Trimming cost V 5 bases and J 6 bases; bases outside gene matches: 10. Germline V gene lookup returns CDR1 SGHTA and CDR2 FQGNSA. The CDR3 loop spans 17 amino acids. The chain joins TRBV7-2 to TRBJ2-3; TRBD2 matches 14 bases. Sequenced: PBMCs or T cells enriched from blood (not recorded which). The receptor's source is a woman younger than 30 who had recovered from COVID-19. CDR3 bases: TGTGCCAGCAGCGCTGAGACTAGCGGGGGGGGCCGGGATACGCAGTATTTT. Translated, it gives CASSAETSGGGRDTQYF.